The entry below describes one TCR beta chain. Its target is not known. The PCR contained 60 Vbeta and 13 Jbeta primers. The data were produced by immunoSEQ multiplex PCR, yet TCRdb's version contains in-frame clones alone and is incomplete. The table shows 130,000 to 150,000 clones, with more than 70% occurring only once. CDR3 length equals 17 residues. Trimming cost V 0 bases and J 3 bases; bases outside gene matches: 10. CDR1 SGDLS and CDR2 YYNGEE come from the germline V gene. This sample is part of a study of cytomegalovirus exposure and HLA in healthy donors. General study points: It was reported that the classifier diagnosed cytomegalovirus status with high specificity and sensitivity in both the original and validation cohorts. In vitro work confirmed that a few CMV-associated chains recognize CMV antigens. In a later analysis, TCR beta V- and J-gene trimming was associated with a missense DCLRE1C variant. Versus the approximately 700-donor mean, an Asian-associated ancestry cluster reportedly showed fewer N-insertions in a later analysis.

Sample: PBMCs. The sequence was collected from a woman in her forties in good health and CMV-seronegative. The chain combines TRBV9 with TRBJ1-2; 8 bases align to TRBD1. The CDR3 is CASSVAISQGADYGYTF. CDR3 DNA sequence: TGTGCCAGCAGCGTAGCTATTTCTCAGGGGGCTGACTATGGCTACACCTTC.